This TCR beta chain was found in a study of metastatic and nonmetastatic thyroid tumors (dated by TCRdb to about 2020). Study-level background: For patients with malignant and with benign thyroid disease, the researchers compared repertoires between peripheral blood samples and tumor or nodule tissue samples.

Study-wide conclusions, independent of this receptor: TCR beta diversity was reported as significantly higher in malignant tumors than in benign nodules, in both blood and tumor samples.

Including cysteine and phenylalanine, the CDR3 has 15 amino acids. Just CDR3 DNA is preserved here, 45 bases in frame from base 1. In the germline V gene, CDR1 corresponds to KGHSH and CDR2 to LQKENI. The germline V and J ends show losses of 2 bases and 9 bases respectively, and no gene match explains 10 bases of the junction. This clone occurred many times. The target of this receptor is not known. Within one base of it there is no much larger clone, and no base qualities were kept. The library was generated by PCR. Sequencing was carried out with an Illumina HiSeq 4000. High-throughput sequencing was used to profile the TCR beta-chain CDR3 region of each patient. Per the authors' processing: CDR3 differences across clinicopathological groups were used to build a classifier for discriminating distant-metastatic papillary thyroid cancer patients. The Shannon index was used to measure repertoire diversity, and the Morisita-Horn index was used to measure how similar tumor and blood repertoires were. TCRdb trimmed public reads at Q25 via fastp, called clones via MiXCR and kept in-frame beta chains. The V and J calls, along with clone size, are taken from TCRdb and not from the paper's own processing. Here the sample has about 24,000 clones; under 25% occur a single time. The ten largest clones capture approximately 12% of the sample.

Before undergoing thyroid surgery, none of the patients had been given any kind of treatment. The study retrospectively analysed patient clinical samples collected from the early 2010s to the late 2010s using T-cell receptor beta sequencing. The V gene is TRBV18 and the J gene is TRBJ2-1, with 7 bases matching TRBD2. What was sequenced was blood. The receptor was derived from a male donor with papillary thyroid cancer or a benign thyroid nodule (not recorded which). Some clones in this sample may be carry-over from other donors' samples. CDR3 reads: CASSPGLAEGGEQFF. DNA sequence: TGTGCCAGCTCACCAGGCCTAGCGGAGGGAGGTGAGCAGTTCTTC. This CDR3, with the reference TRBV18 and TRBJ2-1 proteins standing in past its ends, gives the full variable domain NAGVMQNPRHLVRRRGQEARLRCSPMKGHSHVYWYRQLPEEGLKFMVYLQKENIIDESGMPKERFSAEFPKEGPSILRIQQVVRGDSAAYFCASSPGLAEGGEQFFGPGTRLTVL.